A selection of T cell receptor beta chains follows, all from one sample in a study of cytomegalovirus exposure and HLA in healthy donors. Method: immunoSEQ multiplex PCR; TCRdb's copy keeps in-frame clones and lacks some. This table holds over 200,000 clones, around 87% found once. The material sequenced was PBMCs. Every receptor here comes from a woman aged 18-29 years in good health and CMV-seropositive. Each CDR3 is given with its conserved first and last residue. The order of the fields is J gene, D gene, V gene, clone size, CDR3 protein, CDR3 DNA. A D gene is named only where the DNA matches it firmly. The size of a clone is reported for some rows only, either as once, few or many, or as a class for expanded clones.

J: TRBJ1-4
D: .
V: TRBV5-1
size: .
CDR3: CASSTDSINEKLFF
DNA: TGCGCCAGCAGCACGGACAGCATTAATGAAAAACTGTTTTTT

J: TRBJ2-1
D: .
V: TRBV7-3
size: .
CDR3: CASSYGGYNEQFF
DNA: TGTGCCAGCAGCTACGGAGGGTACAATGAGCAGTTCTTC

J: TRBJ2-3
D: TRBD2
V: TRBV11-2
size: .
CDR3: CASSRRGVRTDTQYF
DNA: TGTGCCAGCAGCCGCCGGGGGGTTCGCACAGATACGCAGTATTTT

J: TRBJ2-1
D: TRBD2
V: TRBV29-1
size: .
CDR3: CSVVAGGHENYNEQFF
DNA: TGCAGCGTTGTAGCGGGAGGACACGAGAATTACAATGAGCAGTTCTTC

J: TRBJ2-1
D: .
V: TRBV14
size: .
CDR3: CASSQGLGNEQFF
DNA: TGTGCCAGCAGCCAAGGACTAGGCAATGAGCAGTTCTTC

J: TRBJ1-2
D: TRBD1
V: TRBV7-8
size: .
CDR3: CASSLRTGVGYTF
DNA: TGTGCCAGCAGCCTGAGGACAGGTGTGGGCTACACCTTC

J: TRBJ2-7
D: TRBD2
V: TRBV28
size: .
CDR3: CASSSKGGRLYYEQYF
DNA: TGTGCCAGCAGTTCAAAGGGAGGGCGTCTCTACTACGAGCAGTACTTC

J: TRBJ2-7
D: .
V: TRBV11-3
size: .
CDR3: CASSLSPEGEQYF
DNA: TGTGCCAGCAGCTTAAGCCCCGAGGGCGAGCAGTACTTC

J: TRBJ1-2
D: TRBD1
V: TRBV28
size: .
CDR3: CASSSPRTGINYGYTF
DNA: TGTGCCAGCAGTTCACCACGGACAGGGATTAACTATGGCTACACCTTC

J: TRBJ2-1
D: TRBD2
V: TRBV15
size: .
CDR3: CATSARTSGTYNEQFF
DNA: TGTGCCACCAGCGCGCGGACTAGCGGGACCTACAATGAGCAGTTCTTC

J: TRBJ2-1
D: TRBD2
V: TRBV2
size: once
CDR3: CASSERTSGARNEQFF
DNA: TGTGCCAGCAGTGAAAGGACTAGCGGGGCCCGCAATGAGCAGTTCTTC

J: TRBJ2-1
D: TRBD1
V: TRBV27
size: .
CDR3: CASTSFGTGVGNEQFF
DNA: TGTGCCAGCACTTCGTTCGGGACAGGGGTGGGCAATGAGCAGTTCTTC

J: TRBJ1-1
D: .
V: TRBV6-5
size: .
CDR3: CASRSRTGEAFF
DNA: TGTGCCAGCAGATCACGCACAGGGGAAGCTTTCTTT

J: TRBJ2-5
D: TRBD2
V: TRBV28
size: .
CDR3: CATAGGTIKLLQYF
DNA: TGTGCCACCGCCGGGGGGACTATCAAACTCCTCCAGTACTTC

J: TRBJ1-2
D: .
V: TRBV19
size: once
CDR3: CASSLYDYGYTF
DNA: TGTGCCAGTAGCCTATACGACTATGGCTACACCTTC

J: TRBJ2-1
D: .
V: TRBV7-9
size: .
CDR3: CASRASDPFTPQQFF
DNA: TGTGCCAGCAGAGCCAGCGACCCCTTCACACCTCAGCAGTTCTTC

J: TRBJ2-7
D: TRBD2
V: TRBV11-2
size: .
CDR3: CASTSRLAGLSYEQYF
DNA: TGTGCCAGCACCTCCCGTTTAGCGGGGCTTTCCTACGAGCAGTACTTC

J: TRBJ2-3
D: TRBD2
V: TRBV5-1
size: .
CDR3: CASSSGLSNQVGTDTQYF
DNA: TGCGCCAGCAGCTCGGGACTATCGAACCAGGTCGGCACAGATACGCAGTATTTT

J: TRBJ1-1
D: .
V: TRBV6-5
size: .
CDR3: CASSLQGGTEAFF
DNA: TGTGCCAGCAGTTTACAGGGAGGGACTGAAGCTTTCTTT

J: TRBJ2-7
D: TRBD2
V: TRBV18
size: once
CDR3: CASSGGVSSYEQYF
DNA: TGTGCCAGCTCTGGGGGGGTGAGCTCCTACGAGCAGTACTTC

J: TRBJ1-1
D: .
V: TRBV7-7
size: .
CDR3: CASSLGRNTEAFF
DNA: TGTGCTAGCAGCTTAGGCAGGAACACTGAAGCTTTCTTT

J: TRBJ2-7
D: TRBD1
V: TRBV5-1
size: .
CDR3: CASSYETGNEQYF
DNA: TGCGCCAGCAGCTACGAGACAGGGAACGAGCAGTACTTC

J: TRBJ2-7
D: TRBD2
V: TRBV5-1
size: .
CDR3: CASSPRVSGHLNYEQYF
DNA: TGCGCCAGCAGCCCCCGGGTTAGCGGGCACCTGAACTACGAGCAGTACTTC

J: TRBJ2-7
D: .
V: TRBV4-1
size: few
CDR3: CASSQGLSLLTYEQYF
DNA: TGCGCCAGCAGCCAAGGCCTATCCCTACTGACCTACGAGCAGTACTTC

J: TRBJ2-7
D: .
V: TRBV2
size: .
CDR3: CASSEEQGPNEQYF
DNA: TGTGCCAGCAGTGAAGAACAGGGTCCCAACGAGCAGTACTTC

J: TRBJ2-1
D: TRBD1
V: TRBV30
size: .
CDR3: CAWSVGQGRNEQFF
DNA: TGTGCCTGGAGTGTCGGACAGGGACGAAATGAGCAGTTCTTC

J: TRBJ1-1
D: .
V: TRBV25-1
size: once
CDR3: CASRAQAGAEAFF
DNA: TGTGCCAGCAGAGCTCAGGCGGGCGCTGAAGCTTTCTTT

J: TRBJ2-7
D: TRBD1
V: TRBV27
size: once
CDR3: CASSTNLQGYEQYF
DNA: TGTGCCAGCAGTACGAACCTACAGGGGTACGAGCAGTACTTC

J: TRBJ2-7
D: TRBD1
V: TRBV29-1
size: .
CDR3: CSVGRQGVQYF
DNA: TGCAGCGTTGGACGACAGGGAGTACAGTACTTC

J: TRBJ2-7
D: .
V: TRBV5-1
size: .
CDR3: CASSLEGQTSVDSYEQYF
DNA: TGCGCCAGCAGCTTGGAGGGACAGACTAGCGTGGACTCCTACGAGCAGTACTTC

J: TRBJ1-2
D: .
V: TRBV29-1
size: .
CDR3: CSVDVAASNYGYTF
DNA: TGCAGCGTTGACGTAGCAGCCTCTAACTATGGCTACACCTTC

J: TRBJ2-2
D: .
V: TRBV18
size: .
CDR3: CASSPSALAQGNSNTGELFF
DNA: TGTGCCAGCTCACCATCTGCCCTTGCACAGGGAAATTCGAACACCGGGGAGCTGTTTTTT

J: TRBJ2-3
D: TRBD1
V: TRBV27
size: .
CDR3: CASRGQGTRGFTDTQYF
DNA: TGTGCCAGCAGAGGACAGGGCACCCGCGGCTTCACAGATACGCAGTATTTT

J: TRBJ2-5
D: TRBD2
V: TRBV5-1
size: .
CDR3: CASSLAGSSGSEETQYF
DNA: TGCGCCAGCAGCTTGGCCGGGTCTAGCGGGAGTGAAGAGACCCAGTACTTC

J: TRBJ1-1
D: TRBD1
V: TRBV4-1
size: .
CDR3: CASSQAGTGMKAFF
DNA: TGCGCCAGCAGCCAAGCAGGGACAGGGATGAAAGCTTTCTTT

J: TRBJ1-4
D: .
V: TRBV28
size: .
CDR3: CASSSFGATNEKLFF
DNA: TGTGCCAGCTCCAGCTTCGGGGCAACTAATGAAAAACTGTTTTTT